The clone carrying this TCR beta chain was detected only once. Its antigen remains unknown. Clones were sequenced by immunoSEQ multiplex PCR, and TCRdb holds only the in-frame ones, with some missing. The sample records some 170,000 clones, 85% to 95% being singletons. Trimming cost V 10 bases and J 2 bases, with 6 bases left between them. The CDR3 contains 12 residues. In germline, CDR1 is MDHEN, CDR2 SYDVKM. The data were taken from a study of T cell responses to AZD1222 COVID-19 vaccine. Whole-study findings and limits: Repertoires were collected only later (after the peak T cell response had occurred). Spike was spanned by vaccine-associated CD4 TCRs, which were dominant at 160-218 and 743-854. The number of AZD1222 recipients seropositive at baseline was only 5 to 7. Donors in the cohort were predominantly white British and more often female, and clonal diversity was possibly underestimated.

V gene TRBV28 combines with J gene TRBJ2-6; D remains ambiguous. The specimen was peripheral blood, collected on day 0 of AZD1222 vaccination. The sequence derives from an adult in good health. The CDR3 DNA is TGTGCCACCGTGGCTGGGGCCAACGTCCTGACTTTC. Encoded protein: CATVAGANVLTF.